The rows below give T cell receptor beta chains drawn from one sample of a study of response to subunit inactivated influenza vaccine. TCRdb re-analysed the RT-PCR reads in MiXCR, keeping a single row per CDR3 protein. The table lists over 800,000 distinct CDR3 sequences, about 20% of them singletons. Sequences were derived from PBMCs from blood, sampled about 5 days after vaccination. The receptors were gathered from a man aged 45 to 65 who received an inactivated influenza vaccine. CDR3s include the opening cysteine and the closing phenylalanine or tryptophan. A D gene is named only where the DNA matches it firmly. Where a row states a size, it is once, few, many or the class of an expanded clone; other rows omit it.

v_call	clone_size	d_call	j_call	cdr3_nt	cdr3_aa
TRBV11-2	few	TRBD2	TRBJ2-5	TGTGCCAGCAGCACTAGGACTAGCCTTGGCCCCTCGGGGGAGACCCAGTACTTC	CASSTRTSLGPSGETQYF
TRBV27	-	-	TRBJ1-5	TGTGCCAGCTCCCAAGGGGACGGCCAGCCCCAGCATTTT	CASSQGDGQPQHF
TRBV9	-	-	TRBJ2-5	TGTGCCAGCTCCGTACAGGACATCGGAGAGACCCAGTACTTC	CASSVQDIGETQYF
TRBV7-9	few	-	TRBJ2-7	TGTGCCAGCAGGGAGGGGGGCGAGCAGTACTTC	CASREGGEQYF
TRBV3-1	-	-	TRBJ1-1	TGTGCCAGCAGCCATACCCCAGGGCTTAACACTGAAGCTTTCTTT	CASSHTPGLNTEAFF
TRBV9	few	-	TRBJ1-1	TGTGCCAGCACCCCCCAGGGGAGATGGAACACTGAAGCTTTCTTT	CASTPQGRWNTEAFF
TRBV12-3/TRBV12-4	-	-	TRBJ2-1	TGTGCCAGCACCCACCCCAACAAAAACAATGAGCAGTTCTTC	CASTHPNKNNEQFF
TRBV20-1	few	-	TRBJ2-7	TGCAGTGCTAGAGAGCCGACGAAGGAGCAGTACTTC	CSAREPTKEQYF
TRBV28	-	-	TRBJ2-1	TGTGCCAGCAGTTTAGGGTCTAGCTCTTCGACTCAGAATGAGCAGTTCTTC	CASSLGSSSSTQNEQFF
TRBV7-2	-	TRBD1	TRBJ1-5	TGTGCCAGCAGCCGAGACAGGGGCGACAATCAGCCCCAGCATTTT	CASSRDRGDNQPQHF
TRBV10-3	few	TRBD1	TRBJ2-6	TGTGCCATCAGTGGACAGGGGGCTCTCTCTGGGGCCAACGTCCTGACTTTC	CAISGQGALSGANVLTF
TRBV20-1	few	TRBD1	TRBJ2-2	TGCAGTGCCGACGCCGGGACAGGGAACACCGGGGAGCTGTTTTTT	CSADAGTGNTGELFF
TRBV18	few	TRBD2	TRBJ2-1	TGTGCCAGCTCACCACCGACTGACCTTCCCTCTAGCGGGAGGTACAATGAGCAGTTCTTC	CASSPPTDLPSSGRYNEQFF
TRBV5-1	few	-	TRBJ2-1	TGCGCCAGCAGCGCGCAGGGGGGTTACAATGAGCAGTTCTTC	CASSAQGGYNEQFF
TRBV12-3/TRBV12-4	-	-	TRBJ1-2	TGTGCCAGCAGTCCTGGGACCCGGGATTTCTATGGCTACACCTTC	CASSPGTRDFYGYTF
TRBV2	few	TRBD2	TRBJ2-3	TGTGCCAGCAGTGGTGGTAGCGGGAGGAATTGGCTCGCAGATACGCAGTATTTT	CASSGGSGRNWLADTQYF
TRBV2	-	-	TRBJ2-3	TGTGCCAGCAGAAGGGACGGTGTAAGCACAGATACGCAGTATTTT	CASRRDGVSTDTQYF
TRBV5-1	few	-	TRBJ1-5	TGCGCCAGCAGCTTGGGAGCCGGATCTAGCAATCAGCCCCAGCATTTT	CASSLGAGSSNQPQHF
TRBV20-1	few	-	TRBJ2-5	TGCAGTGCTAGAGATCAGTCGGGTCGAGAGACCCAGTACTTC	CSARDQSGRETQYF
TRBV5-5	-	-	TRBJ2-5	TGTGCCAGCAGCAGGGGGGATGGAACGGGAGAGACCCAGTACTTC	CASSRGDGTGETQYF
TRBV5-5	few	TRBD1	TRBJ2-1	TGTGCCAGCAGCTTGTTATCGGACAGGGGACACAATGAGCAGTTCTTC	CASSLLSDRGHNEQFF
TRBV11-2	-	-	TRBJ2-5	TGTGCCAGCAGCCAAGAACAGGAGACCCAGTACTTC	CASSQEQETQYF
TRBV10-3	-	TRBD2	TRBJ2-3	TGTGCCATCAGCCAGGGAGGGTCACTCATTAGCACAGATACGCAGTATTTT	CAISQGGSLISTDTQYF
TRBV20-1	many	TRBD1	TRBJ2-3	TGCAGTGCTAGAGATTTAAGGGACAGTGAGTCCACAGATACGCAGTATTTT	CSARDLRDSESTDTQYF
TRBV5-6	-	TRBD1	TRBJ1-2	TGTGCCAGCAGCTTAAGGGGGCTCAGCTATGGCTACACCTTC	CASSLRGLSYGYTF
TRBV25-1	-	-	TRBJ2-1	TGTGCCAGCAGTGATTCCCTACTACTCCGGGTTGGTGATGAGCAGTTCTTC	CASSDSLLLRVGDEQFF
TRBV11-2	-	-	TRBJ2-3	TGTGCCAGCAGTCCCAGTATGGGGGACACAGATACGCAGTATTTT	CASSPSMGDTDTQYF
TRBV29-1	many	-	TRBJ2-7	TGCAGCGTTGTTGGGCAGGGATTAGGAGAGCAGTACTTC	CSVVGQGLGEQYF
TRBV7-2	-	-	TRBJ1-5	TGTGCCAGCAGCTTAGCGGGACATGGGCAGCCCCAGCATTTT	CASSLAGHGQPQHF
TRBV12-3/TRBV12-4	many	-	TRBJ2-3	TGTGCCAGCCGAATAAGCACAGATACGCAGTATTTT	CASRISTDTQYF
TRBV4-2	many	TRBD2	TRBJ2-7	TGTGCCAGCAGCCAAGACCGGACTAGCGGGGTCCAGTACTTC	CASSQDRTSGVQYF
TRBV20-1	many	TRBD1	TRBJ2-1	TGCAGTGCACCCGCGAGGGGGCGGATTAATGAGCAGTTCTTC	CSAPARGRINEQFF
TRBV20-1	few	TRBD1	TRBJ2-1	TGCAGTGCAAGGGGCCTGGACAGGGGCGAGTTTTACAATGAGCAGTTCTTC	CSARGLDRGEFYNEQFF
TRBV3-1	few	-	TRBJ2-7	TGTGCCAGCAGCCAAGATACCCGACTTTACGAGCAGTACTTC	CASSQDTRLYEQYF
TRBV29-1	few	-	TRBJ1-2	TGCAGCGTTGATTCCGGGGCAAGCGGCTACACCTTC	CSVDSGASGYTF
TRBV9	-	TRBD2	TRBJ2-3	TGTGCCAGCAGCGTCAGCGAGCGGGGATTAACAGATACGCAGTATTTT	CASSVSERGLTDTQYF
TRBV7-9	few	-	TRBJ2-1	TGTGCCAGCAGCCCCGGACTGGAAGCGCAGTTCTTC	CASSPGLEAQFF
TRBV5-6	-	TRBD1	TRBJ2-3	TGTGCCAGCAACCGGGACAGAGGGGCAACAGATACGCAGTATTTT	CASNRDRGATDTQYF
TRBV5-1	-	-	TRBJ1-5	TGCGCCAGCAGTTCGGACGGAGGGGTAGGGCCCCAGCATTTT	CASSSDGGVGPQHF
TRBV28	few	-	TRBJ1-2	TGTGCCAGCAGGATACAGGGCTATGGCTACACCTTC	CASRIQGYGYTF
TRBV5-1	few	-	TRBJ1-4	TGCGCCAGCAGCGTAGGTGGAAGGAGGGACGAAAAACTGTTTTTT	CASSVGGRRDEKLFF
TRBV3-1	many	-	TRBJ2-7	TGTGCCAGCAGCCAATGGACAGCTTTCGACTTC	CASSQWTAFDF
TRBV6-2/TRBV6-3	-	-	TRBJ2-6	TGTGCCAGCAGTCCCGAATGGGGGGCCAACGTCCTGACTTTC	CASSPEWGANVLTF
TRBV7-9	-	-	TRBJ1-1	TGTGCCAGCAGCTTTCCTCGAGGGGAAGCTTTCTTT	CASSFPRGEAFF
TRBV12-3/TRBV12-4	many	-	TRBJ1-5	TGCGCCAGCAGCTTGGGAAGCAATCAGCCCCAGCATTTT	CASSLGSNQPQHF
TRBV27	-	TRBD1	TRBJ1-6	TGTGCCAGCAGCTCCGGGGACAGGGGCATCTCACCCCTCCACTTT	CASSSGDRGISPLHF